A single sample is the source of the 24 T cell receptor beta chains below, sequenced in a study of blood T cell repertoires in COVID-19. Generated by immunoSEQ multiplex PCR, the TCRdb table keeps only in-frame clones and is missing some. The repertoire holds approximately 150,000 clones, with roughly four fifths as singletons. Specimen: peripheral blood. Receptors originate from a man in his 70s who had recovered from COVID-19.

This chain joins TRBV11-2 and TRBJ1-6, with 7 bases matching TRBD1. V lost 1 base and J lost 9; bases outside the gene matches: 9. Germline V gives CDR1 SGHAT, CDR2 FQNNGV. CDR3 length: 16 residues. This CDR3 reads CASSLVQTGVSSPLHF. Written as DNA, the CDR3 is TGTGCCAGCAGCTTAGTACAAACAGGGGTTAGTTCACCCCTCCACTTT.

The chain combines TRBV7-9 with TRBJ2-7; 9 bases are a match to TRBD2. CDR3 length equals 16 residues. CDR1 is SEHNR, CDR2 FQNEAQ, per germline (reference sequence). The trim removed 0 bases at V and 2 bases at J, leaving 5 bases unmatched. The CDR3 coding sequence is TGTGCCAGCAGCTTAGCGATAGCTAGCGGGACCTACGAGCAGTACTTC. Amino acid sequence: CASSLAIASGTYEQYF.

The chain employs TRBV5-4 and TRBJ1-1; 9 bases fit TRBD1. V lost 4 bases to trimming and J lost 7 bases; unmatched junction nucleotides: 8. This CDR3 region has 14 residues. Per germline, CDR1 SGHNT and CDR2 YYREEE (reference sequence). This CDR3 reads CASSPGQGANEAFF. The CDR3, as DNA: TGTGCCAGCAGCCCGGGACAGGGAGCAAATGAAGCTTTCTTT. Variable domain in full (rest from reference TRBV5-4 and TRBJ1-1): ETGVTQSPTHLIKTRGQQVTLRCSSQSGHNTVSWYQQALGQGPQFIFQYYREEENGRGNFPPRFSGLQFPNYSSELNVNALELDDSALYLCASSPGQGANEAFFGQGTRLTVV.

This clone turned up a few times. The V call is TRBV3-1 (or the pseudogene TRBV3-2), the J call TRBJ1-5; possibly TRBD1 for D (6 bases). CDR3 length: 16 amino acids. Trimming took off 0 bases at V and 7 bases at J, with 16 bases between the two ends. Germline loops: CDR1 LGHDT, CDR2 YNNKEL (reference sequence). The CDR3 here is CASSQDGGQGFQPQHF. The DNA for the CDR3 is TGTGCCAGCAGCCAAGATGGTGGGCAGGGGTTCCAGCCCCAGCATTTT.

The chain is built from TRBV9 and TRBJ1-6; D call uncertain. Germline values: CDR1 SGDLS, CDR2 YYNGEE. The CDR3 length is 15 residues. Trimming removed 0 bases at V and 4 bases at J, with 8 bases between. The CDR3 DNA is TGTGCCAGCAGCGTAGGGCAGGCATATAATTCACCCCTCCACTTT. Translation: CASSVGQAYNSPLHF.

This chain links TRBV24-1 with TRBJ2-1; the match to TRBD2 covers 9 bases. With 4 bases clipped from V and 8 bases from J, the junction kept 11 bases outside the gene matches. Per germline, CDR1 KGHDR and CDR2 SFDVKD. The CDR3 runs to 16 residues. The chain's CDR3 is CATSDPGTSLMDEQFF. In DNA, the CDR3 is TGTGCCACCAGTGACCCCGGGACTAGCCTGATGGATGAGCAGTTCTTC.

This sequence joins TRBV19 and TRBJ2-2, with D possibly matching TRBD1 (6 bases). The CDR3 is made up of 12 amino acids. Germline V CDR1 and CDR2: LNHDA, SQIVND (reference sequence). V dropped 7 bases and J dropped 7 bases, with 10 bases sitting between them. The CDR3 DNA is TGTGCCAGTAAAGAACAGGGCGGGGAGCTGTTTTTT. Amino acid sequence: CASKEQGGELFF.

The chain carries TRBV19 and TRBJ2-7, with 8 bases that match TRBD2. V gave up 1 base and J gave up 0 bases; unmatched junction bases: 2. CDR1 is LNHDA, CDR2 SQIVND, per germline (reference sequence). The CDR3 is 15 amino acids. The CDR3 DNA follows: TGTGCCAGTAGTATAGGGAGCGGGAGCTCCTACGAGCAGTACTTC. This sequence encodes CASSIGSGSSYEQYF. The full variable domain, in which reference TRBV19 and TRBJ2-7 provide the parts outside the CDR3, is DGGITQSPKYLFRKEGQNVTLSCEQNLNHDAMYWYRQDPGQGLRLIYYSQIVNDFQKGDIAEGYSVSREKKESFPLTVTSAQKNPTAFYLCASSIGSGSSYEQYFGPGTRLTVT.

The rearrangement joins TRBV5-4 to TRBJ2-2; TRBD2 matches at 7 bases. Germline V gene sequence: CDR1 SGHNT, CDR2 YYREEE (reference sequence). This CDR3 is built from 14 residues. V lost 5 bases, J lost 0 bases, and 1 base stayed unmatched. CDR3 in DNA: TGTGCCAGCAGTGGGACTACGAACACCGGGGAGCTGTTTTTT. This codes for CASSGTTNTGELFF. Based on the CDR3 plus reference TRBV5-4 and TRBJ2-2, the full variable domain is ETGVTQSPTHLIKTRGQQVTLRCSSQSGHNTVSWYQQALGQGPQFIFQYYREEENGRGNFPPRFSGLQFPNYSSELNVNALELDDSALYLCASSGTTNTGELFFGEGSRLTVL.

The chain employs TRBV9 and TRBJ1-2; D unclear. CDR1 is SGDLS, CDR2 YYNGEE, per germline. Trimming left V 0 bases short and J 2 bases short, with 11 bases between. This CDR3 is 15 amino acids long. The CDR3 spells CASSVAAQPNYGYTF. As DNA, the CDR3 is TGTGCCAGCAGCGTAGCAGCACAGCCAAACTATGGCTACACCTTC.

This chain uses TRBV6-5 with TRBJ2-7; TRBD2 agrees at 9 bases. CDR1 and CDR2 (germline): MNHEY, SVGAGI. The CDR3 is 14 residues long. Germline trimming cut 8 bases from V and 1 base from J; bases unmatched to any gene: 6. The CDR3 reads CASGRLAGSYEQYF. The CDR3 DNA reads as TGTGCCAGCGGGAGGCTAGCGGGATCCTACGAGCAGTACTTC.

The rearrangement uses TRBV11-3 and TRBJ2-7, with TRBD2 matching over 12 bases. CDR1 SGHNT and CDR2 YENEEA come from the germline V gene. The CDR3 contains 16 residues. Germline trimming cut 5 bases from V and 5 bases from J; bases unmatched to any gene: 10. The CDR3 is CASSPSGRAGLNEQYF. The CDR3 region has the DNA TGTGCCAGCAGCCCTAGCGGGAGGGCCGGATTGAACGAGCAGTACTTC.

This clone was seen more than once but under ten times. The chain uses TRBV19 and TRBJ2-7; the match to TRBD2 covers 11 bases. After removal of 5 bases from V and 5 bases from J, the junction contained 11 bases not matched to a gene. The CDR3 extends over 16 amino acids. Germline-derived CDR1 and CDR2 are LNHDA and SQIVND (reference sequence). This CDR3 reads CASSLRGLAGRDEQYF. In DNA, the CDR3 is TGTGCCAGTAGTCTTAGAGGACTAGCGGGTCGAGACGAGCAGTACTTC.

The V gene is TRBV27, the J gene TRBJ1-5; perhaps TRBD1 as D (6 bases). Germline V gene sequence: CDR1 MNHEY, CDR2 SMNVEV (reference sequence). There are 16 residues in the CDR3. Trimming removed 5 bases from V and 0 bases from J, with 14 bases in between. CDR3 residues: CASSPRTADSNQPQHF. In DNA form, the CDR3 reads TGTGCCAGCAGTCCGAGGACAGCCGATAGCAATCAGCCCCAGCATTTT.

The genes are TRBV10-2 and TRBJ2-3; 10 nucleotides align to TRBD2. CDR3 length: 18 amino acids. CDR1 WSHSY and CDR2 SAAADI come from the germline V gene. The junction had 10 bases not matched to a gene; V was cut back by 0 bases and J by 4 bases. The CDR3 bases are TGCGCCAGCAGTGAGTCGAGGGCTCTAGCGGGAGTTCCAGATACGCAGTATTTT. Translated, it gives CASSESRALAGVPDTQYF.

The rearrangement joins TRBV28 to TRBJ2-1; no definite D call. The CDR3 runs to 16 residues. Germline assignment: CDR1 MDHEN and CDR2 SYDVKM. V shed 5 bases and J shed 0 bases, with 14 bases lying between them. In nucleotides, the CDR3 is TGTGCCAGCAGTCCTCTCGCGGCCAACTCCTACAATGAGCAGTTCTTC. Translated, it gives CASSPLAANSYNEQFF. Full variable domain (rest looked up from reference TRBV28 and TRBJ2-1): DVKVTQSSRYLVKRTGEKVFLECVQDMDHENMFWYRQDPGLGLRLIYFSYDVKMKEKGDIPEGYSVSREKKERFSLILESASTNQTSMYLCASSPLAANSYNEQFFGPGTRLTVL.

CDR3 DNA sequence: TGTGCCAGCAGACCCGGGACAGGGGCTTCCTACGAGCAGTACTTC. Its translation is CASRPGTGASYEQYF. The chain uses TRBV6-6 and TRBJ2-7; 10 bases line up with TRBD1. There are 15 residues in the CDR3. J lost 1 base, V lost 6 bases, and 6 bases had no gene match. Germline loops: CDR1 MNHNY, CDR2 SVGAGI (reference sequence).

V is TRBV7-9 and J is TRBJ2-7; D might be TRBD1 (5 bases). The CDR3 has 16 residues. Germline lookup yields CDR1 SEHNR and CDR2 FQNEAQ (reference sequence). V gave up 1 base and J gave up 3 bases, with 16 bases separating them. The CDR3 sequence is CASSLDVDIEYYEQYF. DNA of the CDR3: TGTGCCAGCAGCTTAGATGTGGACATCGAATACTACGAGCAGTACTTC. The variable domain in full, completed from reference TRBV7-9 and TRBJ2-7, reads DTGVSQNPRHKITKRGQNVTFRCDPISEHNRLYWYRQTLGQGPEFLTYFQNEAQLEKSRLLSDRFSAERPKGSFSTLEIQRTEQGDSAMYLCASSLDVDIEYYEQYFGPGTRLTVT.

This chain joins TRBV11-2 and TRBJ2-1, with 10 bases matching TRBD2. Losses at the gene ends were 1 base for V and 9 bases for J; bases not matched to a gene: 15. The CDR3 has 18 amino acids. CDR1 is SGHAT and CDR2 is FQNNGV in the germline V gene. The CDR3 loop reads CASSLVASGSSGGGEQFF. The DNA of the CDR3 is TGTGCCAGCAGCTTAGTTGCTAGCGGGAGTTCGGGGGGTGGTGAGCAGTTCTTC.

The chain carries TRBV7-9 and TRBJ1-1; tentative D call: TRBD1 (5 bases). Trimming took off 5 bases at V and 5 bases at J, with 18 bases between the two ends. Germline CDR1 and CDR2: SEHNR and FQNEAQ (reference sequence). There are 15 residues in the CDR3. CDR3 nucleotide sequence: TGTGCCAGCAGCCCTCCGGACAAAATTGGGACTGAAGCTTTCTTT. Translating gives CASSPPDKIGTEAFF.

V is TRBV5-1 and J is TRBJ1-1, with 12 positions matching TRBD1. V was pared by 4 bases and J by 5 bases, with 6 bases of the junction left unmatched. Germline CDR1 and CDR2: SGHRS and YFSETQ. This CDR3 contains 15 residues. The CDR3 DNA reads TGCGCCAGCAGCGGGGGACAGGGGGCCGTAACTGAAGCTTTCTTT. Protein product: CASSGGQGAVTEAFF.

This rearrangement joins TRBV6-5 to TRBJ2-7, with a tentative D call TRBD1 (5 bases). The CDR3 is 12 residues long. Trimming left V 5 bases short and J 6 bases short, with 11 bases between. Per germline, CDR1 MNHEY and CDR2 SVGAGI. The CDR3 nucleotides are TGTGCCAGCAGTAACAACCAGGGCGAGCAGTACTTC. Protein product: CASSNNQGEQYF.

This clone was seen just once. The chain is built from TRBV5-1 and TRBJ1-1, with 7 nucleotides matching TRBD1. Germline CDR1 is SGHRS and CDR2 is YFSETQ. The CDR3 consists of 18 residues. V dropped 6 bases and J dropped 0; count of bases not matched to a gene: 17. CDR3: CASTSSMTGPFMNTEAFF. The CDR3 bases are TGCGCCAGCACCTCGTCAATGACAGGGCCCTTTATGAACACTGAAGCTTTCTTT.

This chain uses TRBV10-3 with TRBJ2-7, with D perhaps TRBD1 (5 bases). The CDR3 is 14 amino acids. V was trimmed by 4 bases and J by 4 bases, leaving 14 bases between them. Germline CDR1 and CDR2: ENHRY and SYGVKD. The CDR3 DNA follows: TGTGCCATCAGTGTAGGGGAAGGAGCTTACGAGCAGTACTTC. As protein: CAISVGEGAYEQYF.